This entry lists 26 T cell receptor beta chains sequenced from one sample in a study of beta chain features in type 1 diabetes. Study-level results: Researchers report that Type 1 diabetes patients had moderately but significantly shorter TCRB CDR3s across all four CD4+ subsets.

Every isolated RNA sample was fully reverse transcribed, so sequencing captured expressed TCRB transcripts. Here immunoSEQ multiplex PCR was the method, and the copy in TCRdb shows in-frame clones only, minus some. The table has 550,000 to 850,000 clones, roughly 13% seen once. Which antigens these TCRs recognize remains unknown. Material for sequencing was naive CD4+ T cells from blood. The receptors derive from a man between 18 and 29 years old with type 1 diabetes.

This rearrangement joins TRBV6-5 to TRBJ1-3; D is unclear. Germline values: CDR1 MNHEY, CDR2 SVGAGI. V lost 5 bases and J 4 bases, leaving 3 bases between the germline ends. The CDR3 spans 11 residues. The DNA of the CDR3 is TGTGCCAGCAGTAAAGGAAACACCATATATTTT. Its translation: CASSKGNTIYF.

This clone was picked up a small number of times. Within the sample, other DNA sequences also encode this same CDR3. The V call is TRBV5-1, the J call TRBJ2-1, with TRBD1 identical over 7 bases. This CDR3 spans 15 amino acids. The J segment lost 2 bases and the V segment lost 0 bases, leaving 2 bases of the junction unmatched. Germline CDR1 reads SGHRS; CDR2 reads YFSETQ. The CDR3 loop is CASSLGQGTYNEQFF. The DNA for the CDR3 is TGCGCCAGCAGCTTGGGACAGGGAACCTACAATGAGCAGTTCTTC.

This clone was detected only a few times. The rearrangement uses TRBV27 and TRBJ2-3, with 10 bases identical to TRBD2. V gave up 6 bases and J gave up 2 bases; unmatched junction bases: 5. Per the germline V gene, CDR1 is MNHEY and CDR2 is SMNVEV (reference sequence). The CDR3 spans 15 residues. The CDR3: CASRASGGNTDTQYF. The CDR3 DNA is TGTGCCAGCAGAGCTAGCGGGGGCAACACAGATACGCAGTATTTT.

This clone was seen only a few times. The chain uses TRBV5-1 and TRBJ1-1; perhaps TRBD1 as D (5 bases). Germline-derived CDR1 and CDR2 are SGHRS and YFSETQ. This CDR3 comprises 16 residues. With 0 bases removed from V and 6 bases from J, the gap between germline ends came to 18 bases. CDR3 sequence: CASSLVVDNGGAEAFF. The CDR3 nucleotides are TGCGCCAGCAGCTTGGTCGTGGACAACGGAGGGGCTGAAGCTTTCTTT. The full variable domain, its missing parts supplied by reference TRBV5-1 and TRBJ1-1, is KAGVTQTPRYLIKTRGQQVTLSCSPISGHRSVSWYQQTPGQGLQFLFEYFSETQRNKGNFPGRFSGRQFSNSRSEMNVSTLELGDSALYLCASSLVVDNGGAEAFFGQGTRLTVV.

CDR3 bases: TGTGCCAGCAGCCCGGTTGATCAGCCCCAGCATTTT. Its protein is CASSPVDQPQHF. The chain links TRBV7-2 to TRBJ1-5; D is undetermined. The V end lost 5 bases, the J end lost 5 bases, and 7 bases lay between the germline ends. The germline V gene encodes CDR1 SGHTA and CDR2 FQGNSA. This CDR3 is built from 12 residues.

The rearrangement links TRBV6-1 to TRBJ1-1; D unclear. Trimming took off 3 bases at V and 3 bases at J, with 8 bases between the two ends. This CDR3 contains 13 residues. Looked up from germline, CDR1 is MNHNS and CDR2 is SASEGT. The CDR3 DNA sequence: TGTGCCAGCAGTGATGACCGATACACTGAAGCTTTCTTT. Residues: CASSDDRYTEAFF.

The chain has TRBV2 and TRBJ1-2; D unclear. Germline CDR1 is SNHLY and CDR2 is FYNNEI. Trimming removed 8 bases at V and 6 bases at J, with 13 bases between. This CDR3 is 12 amino acids long. Here the CDR3 DNA reads TGTGCCAGCGCGAGGGCTTCTAATGGCTACACCTTC. The encoded protein is CASARASNGYTF.

The genes are TRBV30 and TRBJ1-1; a possible D gene is TRBD1 (5 bases). Trimming removed 0 bases from V and 4 bases from J, with 12 bases in between. This CDR3 region has 14 residues. CDR1 GTSNPN and CDR2 SVGIG come from the germline V gene (reference sequence). The CDR3 DNA is TGTGCCTGGAGTGTACAGGACGCCAGCACTGAAGCTTTCTTT. Translated, it gives CAWSVQDASTEAFF.

This clone was observed a few times. The CDR3 is CASSAGGNGPLHF. CDR3 in DNA: TGTGCCAGCAGTGCCGGGGGGAATGGACCCCTCCACTTT. V usage is TRBV6-5 and J usage is TRBJ1-6; perhaps TRBD1 as D (5 bases). V was shortened by 5 bases and J by 12 bases, with 14 bases between the two germline ends. The CDR3 spans 13 residues. Germline V lookup: CDR1 MNHEY, CDR2 SVGAGI.

The table lists this clone with a few counts. V usage is TRBV29-1 and J usage is TRBJ1-1, with 8 bases fitting TRBD1. In germline, CDR1 is SQVTM, CDR2 ANQGSEA. The CDR3 has 14 residues. V gave up 0 bases and J gave up 8 bases; unmatched junction bases: 8. The DNA of the CDR3 is TGCAGCGTTGAAGATCCCAGGGGGCGTTTGGAAGCTTTCTTT. It specifies CSVEDPRGRLEAFF.

This clone was observed a handful of times. The chain links TRBV10-1 to TRBJ2-2, with D possibly TRBD1 on 6 matching bases. Trimming removed 3 bases at V and 4 bases at J, with 12 bases between. The germline CDR1 and CDR2 sequences are WNHNN and SYGVQD (reference sequence). This CDR3 comprises 15 residues. The CDR3 sequence is CASSDRQGSTGELFF. The CDR3 DNA follows: TGCGCCAGCAGTGACCGGCAGGGGAGCACCGGGGAGCTGTTTTTT.

The chain links TRBV7-2 to TRBJ2-7; possibly TRBD1 for D (6 bases). Trimming removed 1 base at V and 2 bases at J, with 12 bases between. CDR3 size: 15 residues. The germline gives CDR1 SGHTA, CDR2 FQGNSA. This CDR3 is CASSLVTGDPYEQYF. DNA of the CDR3: TGTGCCAGCAGCTTAGTGACAGGTGACCCCTACGAGCAGTACTTC. Full variable domain (remainder filled in from reference TRBV7-2 and TRBJ2-7): GAGVSQSPSNKVTEKGKDVELRCDPISGHTALYWYRQSLGQGLEFLIYFQGNSAPDKSGLPSDRFSAERTGGSVSTLTIQRTQQEDSAVYLCASSLVTGDPYEQYFGPGTRLTVT.

In DNA, the CDR3 is TGCGCCAGCAGCTTGGAATTCGGAAAGGGCTATGGCTACACCTTC. This translates into CASSLEFGKGYGYTF. The gene calls are TRBV5-1 and TRBJ1-2; D uncertain. Per the germline V gene, CDR1 is SGHRS and CDR2 is YFSETQ. The V and J ends lost 0 bases and 4 bases respectively, with 13 bases between them. The CDR3 spans 15 residues.

As regards this clone: Other DNA variants within this sample encode the same CDR3. The chain uses TRBV7-2 and TRBJ2-1, with 10 bases fitting TRBD1. Losses at the gene ends were 5 bases for V and 6 bases for J; bases not matched to a gene: 4. This CDR3 region has 14 residues. CDR1 and CDR2 from the germline V gene are SGHTA and FQGNSA. In DNA form, the CDR3 reads TGTGCCAGCAGCCCCCGACAGGGGGCCAATGAGCAGTTCTTC. Encoded protein: CASSPRQGANEQFF.

The chain recombines TRBV18 with TRBJ1-1, with unresolved D. V lost 2 bases to trimming and J lost 4 bases, with 14 bases between them. Germline CDR1 KGHSH, CDR2 LQKENI. This CDR3 is 15 amino acids long. The DNA of the CDR3 is TGTGCCAGCTCACCATTTTTCTCCCTAAGCACTGAAGCTTTCTTT. Its translation: CASSPFFSLSTEAFF.

The rearrangement links TRBV2 to TRBJ2-5, with 8 bases lining up with TRBD2. The V gene end was trimmed by 4 bases and the J gene end by 1 base; junction bases not matched to a gene: 2. Germline loops: CDR1 SNHLY, CDR2 FYNNEI. The CDR3 length is 14 residues. Written as DNA, the CDR3 is TGTGCCAGCAGTGCGGGGGGGATCCAAGAGACCCAGTACTTC. Translated: CASSAGGIQETQYF. The full variable domain, its missing parts supplied by reference TRBV2 and TRBJ2-5, is EPEVTQTPSHQVTQMGQEVILRCVPISNHLYFYWYRQILGQKVEFLVSFYNNEISEKSEIFDDQFSVERPDGSNFTLKIRSTKLEDSAMYFCASSAGGIQETQYFGPGTRLLVL.

This chain connects TRBV30 to TRBJ1-4; 9 positions match TRBD1. The trim removed 3 bases at V and 7 bases at J, leaving 12 bases unmatched. The CDR3 runs 16 residues. The germline V gene encodes CDR1 GTSNPN and CDR2 SVGIG (reference sequence). CDR3 DNA: TGTGCCTGGAGCCACTTCTCGGGACAGGGATTTGAAAAACTGTTTTTT. It yields the protein CAWSHFSGQGFEKLFF.

The J gene is TRBJ2-1, the V gene TRBV7-9, with D tentatively TRBD1 (6 bases). The germline V and J ends were trimmed by 5 bases and 9 bases, with 17 bases remaining between them. CDR1 is SEHNR and CDR2 is FQNEAQ in the germline V gene (reference sequence). The CDR3 has 14 residues. This chain's CDR3 is CASSTRGTEGEQFF. CDR3 sequence (DNA): TGTGCCAGCAGCACCAGGGGTACCGAGGGTGAGCAGTTCTTC. The full variable domain, rest sourced from reference TRBV7-9 and TRBJ2-1, is DTGVSQNPRHKITKRGQNVTFRCDPISEHNRLYWYRQTLGQGPEFLTYFQNEAQLEKSRLLSDRFSAERPKGSFSTLEIQRTEQGDSAMYLCASSTRGTEGEQFFGPGTRLTVL.

This clone came up a few times. Written as DNA, the CDR3 is TGCGCCAGCAGCCGCCTGCCCGGTAAAAACATTCAGTACTTC. Protein product: CASSRLPGKNIQYF. This chain uses TRBV5-1 with TRBJ2-4; D is unresolved. This CDR3 has 14 residues. Germline V gene sequence: CDR1 SGHRS, CDR2 YFSETQ. Trimming cost V 4 bases and J 4 bases, with 12 bases left between them.

This clone has a handful of counts. The chain uses TRBV7-9 and TRBJ2-2; 8 bases line up with TRBD1. Germline V CDR1 and CDR2: SEHNR, FQNEAQ (reference sequence). With V trimmed by 5 bases and J by 7 bases, 9 bases remained unmatched. The CDR3 sequence is 15 residues long. The CDR3: CASSNAQGAGGELFF. The CDR3 nucleotides read TGTGCCAGCAGCAACGCCCAGGGGGCCGGCGGGGAGCTGTTTTTT.

This clone was counted only a few times. The rearrangement links TRBV6-5 to TRBJ1-5, with unresolved D. The CDR3 totals 13 residues. V shed 8 bases and J shed 0 bases, with 8 bases lying between them. The germline V gene has CDR1 MNHEY and CDR2 SVGAGI. CDR3 sequence: CASRPYSNQPQHF. In DNA form, the CDR3 reads TGTGCCAGCCGACCTTATAGCAATCAGCCCCAGCATTTT.

This clone occurred a few times. The chain employs TRBV27 and TRBJ1-5; a weak D match, TRBD1 (6 bases). The CDR3 consists of 15 residues. CDR1 and CDR2 (germline): MNHEY, SMNVEV (reference sequence). Trimming cost V 2 bases and J 6 bases, with 14 bases left between them. CDR3 DNA sequence: TGTGCCAGCAGTTTAGCTCAGGGGTTGGGTCAGCCCCAGCATTTT. Its protein product is CASSLAQGLGQPQHF.

The V and J genes are TRBV7-8 and TRBJ1-1; D ambiguous. This CDR3 is built from 12 residues. Germline CDR1 and CDR2: SGHVS and FQNEAQ. V dropped 7 bases and J dropped 6 bases, with 12 bases sitting between them. The chain's CDR3 is CASTSRGAEAFF. In DNA, the CDR3 is TGTGCCAGCACCTCCCGGGGTGCTGAAGCTTTCTTT.

CDR3 loop: CASNDGQSSYEQYF. CDR3 nucleotides: TGTGCCAGCAACGACGGACAGAGCTCCTACGAGCAGTACTTC. The chain joins TRBV2 to TRBJ2-7; tentatively, D is TRBD1 (6 bases). The germline V and J ends were trimmed by 7 bases and 0 bases, with 13 bases remaining between them. The germline V gene has CDR1 SNHLY and CDR2 FYNNEI. This CDR3 spans 14 amino acids.

The J gene is TRBJ2-2, the V gene TRBV7-2; TRBD2 matches at 9 bases. The CDR3 runs 17 residues. Germline V gene lookup returns CDR1 SGHTA and CDR2 FQGNSA. J was trimmed by 8 bases and V by 1 base; bases with no gene match: 11. The CDR3 nucleotides read TGTGCCAGCAGCTTAGATGGTAGCGGGGGCGCCGTAGGGGAGCTGTTTTTT. It is translated as CASSLDGSGGAVGELFF.

This clone was seen more than once but under ten times. This sequence joins TRBV23-1 and TRBJ1-6, with 7 nucleotides matching TRBD1. TRBV23-1 counts as an open reading frame of uncertain function. CDR3 length: 18 amino acids. J lost 0 bases, V lost 1 base, and 6 bases had no gene match. As DNA, the CDR3 is TGCGCCAGCAGTCAATGGGCCCCAGGGGGCTCCTATAATTCACCCCTCCACTTT. This gives the protein CASSQWAPGGSYNSPLHF.